These 18 T cell receptor beta chains originate from one sample sequenced in a study of CD8 T cells in Susac syndrome. When the RNA was reverse transcribed, random hexamers were used with an input of about 0.5 to 1 ug. TCRdb reprocessed the immunoSEQ multiplex PCR reads via MiXCR and lists one record per CDR3 protein. The sample consists of under 150,000 distinct CDR3 sequences, around 95% of them appearing once. Sequences were obtained from CD4+ T cells from PBMCs. Every receptor here comes from a human donor with Susac syndrome.

CDR3 sequence reads: CASSHLASTQYF. In DNA, the CDR3 is TGTGCCAGCAGCCATCTAGCGTCTACGCAGTATTTT. The chain is built from TRBV5-4 and TRBJ2-3; tentative D call: TRBD2 (6 bases). Germline assignment: CDR1 SGHNT and CDR2 YYREEE (reference sequence). V lost 4 bases and J lost 8, with 11 bases in between. This CDR3 comprises 12 residues.

This chain joins TRBV10-3 and TRBJ2-6, with TRBD1 identical over 7 bases. With V trimmed by 3 bases and J by 4 bases, 6 bases remained unmatched. The CDR3 has 16 residues. The V gene's germline CDR1 is ENHRY and CDR2 SYGVKD. The CDR3 DNA is TGTGCCATCAGTGATGAGGGGGCGGCGGGGGCCAACGTCCTGACTTTC. Translating gives CAISDEGAAGANVLTF.

This clonotype was counted once. The chain carries TRBV20-1 and TRBJ2-6; D call uncertain. Germline assignment: CDR1 DFQATT and CDR2 SNEGSKA (reference sequence). The length of the CDR3 is 16 residues. The ends were cut back, 0 bases at V and 2 bases at J, with 11 bases in the middle. CDR3 protein: CSARDVQGTGANVLTF. The CDR3 DNA reads TGCAGTGCTAGAGATGTTCAAGGGACTGGGGCCAACGTCCTGACTTTC.

There are a few counts of this clonotype. One end of the junction does not line up with germline, which may come from a read error. This chain connects TRBV7-6 to TRBJ2-5, with a tentative D call TRBD2 (6 bases). The CDR3 spans 14 residues. Germline V gives CDR1 SGHVS, CDR2 FNYEAQ. CDR3 region: CASSPQGGQETQYF. In nucleotides, the CDR3 is TGTGCTAGCAGCCCTCAGGGAGGACAAGAGACCCAGTACTTC.

The gene calls are TRBV24-1 and TRBJ1-2; D is unclear. CDR3 size: 12 residues. The germline V and J ends were trimmed by 4 bases and 0 bases, with 2 bases remaining between them. Germline V gene sequence: CDR1 KGHDR, CDR2 SFDVKD. CDR3 amino acids: CATSDTNYGYTF. The CDR3 region has the DNA TGTGCCACCAGTGACACTAACTATGGCTACACCTTC.

The rearrangement uses TRBV3-1 and TRBJ2-1; TRBD2 matches at 9 bases. Looked up from germline, CDR1 is LGHDT and CDR2 is YNNKEL (reference sequence). Trimming at V came to 6 bases and at J to 5 bases, leaving 11 bases not matched to a gene. CDR3 length: 16 amino acids. The CDR3 DNA reads TGTGCCAGCAGACTCGCCGGGACTAGCAGCGACAATGAGCAGTTCTTC. Residues: CASRLAGTSSDNEQFF.

The V and J genes are TRBV19 and TRBJ1-2; D not certain. CDR3 size: 15 residues. V lost 3 bases and J lost 8, with 19 bases in between. Germline CDR1 is LNHDA and CDR2 is SQIVND (reference sequence). The CDR3, as DNA: TGTGCCAGTAGTATGGATCACACGGACCCCTGGGGCTACACCTTC. This sequence encodes CASSMDHTDPWGYTF.

The chain combines TRBV29-1 with TRBJ2-7; the match to TRBD1 covers 11 bases. V shed 5 bases and J 7 bases; nucleotides not matched to a gene: 4. Germline CDR1 SQVTM, CDR2 ANQGSEA. The CDR3 spans 12 residues. CDR3 residues: CSVRGTGGEQYF. Written as DNA, the CDR3 is TGCAGCGTTAGGGGGACAGGGGGAGAGCAGTACTTC.

This rearrangement joins TRBV28 to TRBJ1-5; weak D call: TRBD1 (5 bases). CDR1 is MDHEN and CDR2 is SYDVKM in the germline V gene. The V end was cut by 7 bases, the J end by 3 bases, with 13 bases between. The CDR3 runs to 14 residues. Written as DNA, the CDR3 is TGTGCCAGCACCTACTCAGGGTACAATCAGCCCCAGCATTTT. Its translation is CASTYSGYNQPQHF.

The rearrangement joins TRBV20-1 to TRBJ1-5; D perhaps matches TRBD1 (6 bases). V lost 6 bases and J lost 7, with 22 bases in between. CDR3 length: 15 amino acids. Germline V gene sequence: CDR1 DFQATT, CDR2 SNEGSKA (reference sequence). This CDR3 is CSAPTRDKASQPQHF. The CDR3 DNA reads TGCAGTGCCCCAACCCGGGACAAGGCGTCGCAGCCCCAGCATTTT.

This rearrangement joins TRBV18 to TRBJ2-3, with 8 bases matching TRBD2. V gave up 5 bases and J gave up 3 bases; unmatched junction bases: 10. CDR3 length: 16 residues. The germline V gene has CDR1 KGHSH and CDR2 LQKENI. The CDR3 loop reads CASSSIAGSKTDTQYF. DNA of the CDR3: TGTGCCAGCTCATCAATAGCGGGGTCTAAGACAGATACGCAGTATTTT. Full variable domain (rest looked up from reference TRBV18 and TRBJ2-3): NAGVMQNPRHLVRRRGQEARLRCSPMKGHSHVYWYRQLPEEGLKFMVYLQKENIIDESGMPKERFSAEFPKEGPSILRIQQVVRGDSAAYFCASSSIAGSKTDTQYFGPGTRLTVL.

This sequence joins TRBV14 and TRBJ1-4, with unresolved D. The germline gives CDR1 SGHDN, CDR2 FVKESK. Trimming took 3 bases from V and 5 from J, leaving 7 bases between them. The CDR3 runs 13 residues. CDR3 in amino acids: CASSQQANEKLFF. The DNA for the CDR3 is TGTGCCAGCAGCCAGCAGGCAAATGAAAAACTGTTTTTT.

V is TRBV18 and J is TRBJ1-2; no reliable D call. The CDR3 length is 13 residues. CDR1 is KGHSH and CDR2 is LQKENI in the germline V gene. V dropped 6 bases and J dropped 7 bases, with 15 bases sitting between them. CDR3 amino acids: CASSSPAEGGYTF. DNA of the CDR3: TGTGCCAGCTCCTCACCGGCGGAGGGTGGCTACACCTTC. Full variable domain (outside the CDR3, taken from reference TRBV18 and TRBJ1-2): NAGVMQNPRHLVRRRGQEARLRCSPMKGHSHVYWYRQLPEEGLKFMVYLQKENIIDESGMPKERFSAEFPKEGPSILRIQQVVRGDSAAYFCASSSPAEGGYTFGSGTRLTVV.

The chain combines TRBV12-3 or TRBV12-4 with TRBJ2-7, with no clear D. Trimming cost V 4 bases and J 0 bases, with 7 bases left between them. The CDR3 length is 13 residues. The CDR3 DNA sequence: TGTGCCAGCAGTTCCGAGAGCTCCTACGAGCAGTACTTC. Translating gives CASSSESSYEQYF.

V and J are TRBV20-1 and TRBJ2-7; 7 bases map to TRBD2. Germline CDR1 DFQATT, CDR2 SNEGSKA (reference sequence). Trimming took 5 bases from V and 4 from J; bases not matched to a gene: 14. The CDR3 loop spans 15 amino acids. CDR3 DNA: TGCAGTGCTTTTTATCTGGGGCGGGAGTTTTACGAGCAGTACTTC. Protein sequence: CSAFYLGREFYEQYF.

The chain recombines TRBV9 with TRBJ1-1; 9 positions agree with TRBD1. The CDR3 runs to 16 residues. The trim removed 4 bases at V and 6 bases at J, leaving 13 bases unmatched. From germline, CDR1 is SGDLS and CDR2 YYNGEE. CDR3 sequence: CASSPNGQGTLPEAFF. The CDR3 DNA follows: TGTGCCAGCAGCCCTAACGGACAGGGGACCCTCCCTGAAGCTTTCTTT.

The V and J genes are TRBV12-3 or TRBV12-4 and TRBJ1-1, with D uncertain. The V gene lost 3 bases and the J gene lost 4 bases, with 12 bases spanning the gap. The CDR3 has 14 residues. As DNA, the CDR3 is TGTGCCAGCAGTTTTACCCCCATCGGCACTGAAGCTTTCTTT. Translation gives CASSFTPIGTEAFF.

V and J are TRBV20-1 and TRBJ1-2, with no clear D. Germline values: CDR1 DFQATT, CDR2 SNEGSKA (reference sequence). V lost 3 bases to trimming and J lost 8 bases, with 16 bases between them. The CDR3 has 13 residues. The DNA of the CDR3 is TGCAGTGCTAGTTACAGATCCGTGATGGGCTACACCTTC. Its translation: CSASYRSVMGYTF.